One sample yielded the 6 T cell receptor beta chains listed below, sequenced in a study of OX40 agonist ivuxolimab in advanced cancers. Produced via immunoSEQ multiplex PCR; TCRdb's table is partial and in-frame only. The sample consists of 98,000 or so clones, more than 85% of them appearing once. Sample: CD4+ or CD8+ T cells sorted from blood, taken in a trial of the OX40 agonist ivuxolimab. The receptors were sampled from an adult with an advanced solid tumor such as melanoma, head and neck, liver or kidney cancer.

The genes are TRBV10-1 and TRBJ1-1, with D perhaps TRBD1 (5 bases). V lost 5 bases and J lost 5, with 27 bases in between. This CDR3 has 18 residues. Germline lookup yields CDR1 WNHNN and CDR2 SYGVQD (reference sequence). The CDR3 here is CASSPRGALRDRRTEAFF. In nucleotides, the CDR3 is TGCGCCAGCAGTCCCCGAGGGGCTCTCAGGGATCGGCGGACTGAAGCTTTCTTT.

This clone has just one count. This chain links TRBV19 with TRBJ1-2; weak D call: TRBD1 (6 bases). CDR1 is LNHDA, CDR2 SQIVND, per germline (reference sequence). V lost 3 bases and J 3 bases, leaving 17 bases between the germline ends. The length of the CDR3 is 16 residues. The CDR3 spells CASSIGAGGRDYGYTF. DNA of the CDR3: TGTGCCAGTAGTATCGGGGCCGGGGGCAGGGACTATGGCTACACCTTC.

The chain is built from TRBV11-2 and TRBJ1-4; D unclear. V was clipped by 6 bases and J by 8 bases, with 13 bases between them. Germline V gene data show CDR1 as SGHAT and CDR2 as FQNNGV. This CDR3 has 13 amino acids. CDR3 sequence reads: CASRDPTAEKLFF. CDR3 sequence (DNA): TGTGCCAGCAGAGACCCTACGGCCGAAAAACTGTTTTTT.

CDR3 bases: TGTGCCTATACGACAGGAGGGTACGAGCAGTACTTC. Translating gives CAYTTGGYEQYF. V gene TRBV30 combines with J gene TRBJ2-7; tentatively, D is TRBD1 or TRBD2 (6 bases each). V was shortened by 7 bases and J by 4 bases, with 14 bases between the two germline ends. This CDR3 comprises 12 residues. Germline CDR1 GTSNPN, CDR2 SVGIG (reference sequence).

The V and J genes are TRBV5-1 and TRBJ1-6, with TRBD1 as a possible D gene (6 bases). Germline assignment: CDR1 SGHRS and CDR2 YFSETQ. Trimming took off 4 bases at V and 7 bases at J, with 12 bases between the two ends. This CDR3 spans 14 amino acids. CDR3 bases: TGCGCCAGCAGCCCAGACAGGACGAATTCACCCCTCCACTTT. Translated, it gives CASSPDRTNSPLHF.

The CDR3 protein is CASSDGGGEETQYF. CDR3 nucleotide sequence: TGCGCCAGCAGCGACGGGGGAGGAGAAGAGACCCAGTACTTC. The chain employs TRBV5-1 and TRBJ2-5; maybe TRBD2 (6 bases). Trimming stripped 4 bases from V and 3 bases from J, with 13 bases between. Germline V CDR1 and CDR2: SGHRS, YFSETQ. This CDR3 is 14 amino acids long.